Detailed here is one T cell receptor (beta chain). These data originate in a study of patients and donors after allogeneic stem cell transplantation. The CDR3 loop spans 18 amino acids. CDR1 and CDR2 (germline): SGHVS, FQNEAQ. V lost 5 bases to trimming and J lost 6 bases, with 26 bases between them. MiXCR was run by TCRdb on the RT-PCR reads, yielding one entry per CDR3 protein. Of 100,000 to 130,000 distinct CDR3 sequences detected, roughly 35% appear once; the ten largest clones hold 27%. Material for sequencing was blood, either unsorted or a sorted T cell fraction (not recorded which). The J gene is TRBJ2-4, the V gene TRBV7-8, with D possibly TRBD1 on 6 matching bases. The receptor's source is a human donor who was either an allogeneic HSCT recipient or a stem cell or donor lymphocyte infusion donor (not recorded which). It is not recorded whose cells these are; they may come from a transplant donor. This chain's CDR3 is CASSPPQPQQGFGNIQYF. In DNA form, the CDR3 reads TGTGCCAGCAGCCCACCCCAACCCCAACAGGGATTTGGAAACATTCAGTACTTC.